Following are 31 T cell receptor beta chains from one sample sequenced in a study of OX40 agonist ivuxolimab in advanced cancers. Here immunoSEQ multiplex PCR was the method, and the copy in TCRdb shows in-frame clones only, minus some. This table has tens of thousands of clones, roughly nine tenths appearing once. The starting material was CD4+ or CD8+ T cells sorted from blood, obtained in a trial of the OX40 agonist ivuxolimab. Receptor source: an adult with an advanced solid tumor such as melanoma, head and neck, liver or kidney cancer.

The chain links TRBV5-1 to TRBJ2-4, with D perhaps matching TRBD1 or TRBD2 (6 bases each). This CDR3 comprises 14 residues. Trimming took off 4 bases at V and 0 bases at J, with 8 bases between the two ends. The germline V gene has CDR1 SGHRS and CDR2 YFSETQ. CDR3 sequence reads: CASSGGLAKNIQYF. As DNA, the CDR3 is TGCGCCAGCAGCGGGGGGCTAGCCAAAAACATTCAGTACTTC.

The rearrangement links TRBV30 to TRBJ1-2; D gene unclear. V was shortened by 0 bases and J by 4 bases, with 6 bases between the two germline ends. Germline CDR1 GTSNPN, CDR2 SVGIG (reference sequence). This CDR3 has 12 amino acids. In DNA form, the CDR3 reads TGTGCCTGGAGTGTACACCCCTATGGCTACACCTTC. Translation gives CAWSVHPYGYTF.

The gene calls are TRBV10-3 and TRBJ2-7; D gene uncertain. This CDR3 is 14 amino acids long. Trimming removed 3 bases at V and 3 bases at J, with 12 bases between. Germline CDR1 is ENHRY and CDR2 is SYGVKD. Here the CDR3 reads CAISDSHKNYEQYF. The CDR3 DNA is TGTGCCATCAGTGATTCCCATAAGAACTACGAGCAGTACTTC.

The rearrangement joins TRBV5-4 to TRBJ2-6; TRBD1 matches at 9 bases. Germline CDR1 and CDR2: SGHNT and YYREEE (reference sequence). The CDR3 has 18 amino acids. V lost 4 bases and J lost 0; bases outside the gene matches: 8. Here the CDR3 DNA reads TGTGCCAGCAGCCTGTGGACAGGGGCTAGCTCTGGGGCCAACGTCCTGACTTTC. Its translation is CASSLWTGASSGANVLTF.

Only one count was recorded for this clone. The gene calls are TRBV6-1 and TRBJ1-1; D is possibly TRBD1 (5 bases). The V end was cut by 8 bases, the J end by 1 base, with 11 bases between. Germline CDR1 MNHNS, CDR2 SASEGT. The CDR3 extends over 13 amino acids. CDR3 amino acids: CASGGPPNTEAFF. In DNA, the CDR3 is TGTGCCAGCGGGGGACCCCCGAACACTGAAGCTTTCTTT.

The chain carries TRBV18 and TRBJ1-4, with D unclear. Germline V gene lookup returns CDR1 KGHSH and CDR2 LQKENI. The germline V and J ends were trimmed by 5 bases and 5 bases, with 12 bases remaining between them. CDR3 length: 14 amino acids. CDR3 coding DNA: TGTGCCAGCTCAAAAATTTCGGACAATGAAAAACTGTTTTTT. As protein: CASSKISDNEKLFF.

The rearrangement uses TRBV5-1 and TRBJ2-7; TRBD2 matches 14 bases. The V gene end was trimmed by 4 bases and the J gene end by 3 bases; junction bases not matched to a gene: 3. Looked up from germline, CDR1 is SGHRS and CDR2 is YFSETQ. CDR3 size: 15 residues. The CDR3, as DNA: TGCGCCAGCAGCGATGGGACTAGCGGGGGCTACGAGCAGTACTTC. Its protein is CASSDGTSGGYEQYF.

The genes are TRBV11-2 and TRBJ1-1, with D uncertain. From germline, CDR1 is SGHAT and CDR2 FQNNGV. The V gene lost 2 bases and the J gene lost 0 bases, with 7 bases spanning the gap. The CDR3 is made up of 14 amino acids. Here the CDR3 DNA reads TGTGCCAGCAGCTTATCTTCGTTGAACACTGAAGCTTTCTTT. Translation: CASSLSSLNTEAFF. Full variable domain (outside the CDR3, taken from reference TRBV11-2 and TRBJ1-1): EAGVAQSPRYKIIEKRQSVAFWCNPISGHATLYWYQQILGQGPKLLIQFQNNGVVDDSQLPKDRFSAERLKGVDSTLKIQPAKLEDSAVYLCASSLSSLNTEAFFGQGTRLTVV.

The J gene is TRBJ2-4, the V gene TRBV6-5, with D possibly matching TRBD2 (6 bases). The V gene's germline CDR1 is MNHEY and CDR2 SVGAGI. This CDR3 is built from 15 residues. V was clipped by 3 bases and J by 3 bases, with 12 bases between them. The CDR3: CASSYERRGKNIQYF. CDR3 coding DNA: TGTGCCAGCAGTTATGAGCGGAGGGGCAAAAACATTCAGTACTTC.

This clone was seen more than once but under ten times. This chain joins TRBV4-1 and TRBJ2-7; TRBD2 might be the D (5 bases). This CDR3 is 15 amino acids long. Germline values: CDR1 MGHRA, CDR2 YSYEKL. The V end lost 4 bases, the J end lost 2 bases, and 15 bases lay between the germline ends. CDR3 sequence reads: CASSPGLLGPYEQYF. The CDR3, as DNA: TGCGCCAGCAGCCCAGGACTCCTAGGGCCCTACGAGCAGTACTTC.

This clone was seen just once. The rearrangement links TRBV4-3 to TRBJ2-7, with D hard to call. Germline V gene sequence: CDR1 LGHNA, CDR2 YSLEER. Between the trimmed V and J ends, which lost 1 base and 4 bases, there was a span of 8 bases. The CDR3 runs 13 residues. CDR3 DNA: TGCGCCAGCAGCCAAGGGACGATTTACGAGCAGTACTTC. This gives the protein CASSQGTIYEQYF.

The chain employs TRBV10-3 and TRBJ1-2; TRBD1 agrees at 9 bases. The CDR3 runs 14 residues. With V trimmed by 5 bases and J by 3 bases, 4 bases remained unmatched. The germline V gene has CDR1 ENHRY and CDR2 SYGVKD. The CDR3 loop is CAISPRDRDYGYTF. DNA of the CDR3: TGTGCCATCAGTCCCCGGGACAGGGACTATGGCTACACCTTC.

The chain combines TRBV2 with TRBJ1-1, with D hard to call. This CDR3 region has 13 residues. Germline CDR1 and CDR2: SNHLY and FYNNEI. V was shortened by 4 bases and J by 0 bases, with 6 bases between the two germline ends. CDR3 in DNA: TGTGCCAGCAGTGGACGTCTGAACACTGAAGCTTTCTTT. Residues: CASSGRLNTEAFF. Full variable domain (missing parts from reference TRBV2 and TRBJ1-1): EPEVTQTPSHQVTQMGQEVILRCVPISNHLYFYWYRQILGQKVEFLVSFYNNEISEKSEIFDDQFSVERPDGSNFTLKIRSTKLEDSAMYFCASSGRLNTEAFFGQGTRLTVV.

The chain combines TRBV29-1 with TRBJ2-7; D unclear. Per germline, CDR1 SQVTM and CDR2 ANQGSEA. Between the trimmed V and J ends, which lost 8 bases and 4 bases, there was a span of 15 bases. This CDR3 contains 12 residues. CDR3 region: CSSDPTQYEQYF. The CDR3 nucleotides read TGCAGCTCAGACCCTACCCAGTACGAGCAGTACTTC.

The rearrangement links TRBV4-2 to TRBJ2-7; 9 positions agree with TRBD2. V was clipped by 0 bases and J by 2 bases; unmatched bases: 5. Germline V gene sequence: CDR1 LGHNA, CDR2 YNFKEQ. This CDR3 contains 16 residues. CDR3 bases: TGTGCCAGCAGCCAAGATCTGTCTAGCGGGGCCTACGAGCAGTACTTC. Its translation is CASSQDLSSGAYEQYF.

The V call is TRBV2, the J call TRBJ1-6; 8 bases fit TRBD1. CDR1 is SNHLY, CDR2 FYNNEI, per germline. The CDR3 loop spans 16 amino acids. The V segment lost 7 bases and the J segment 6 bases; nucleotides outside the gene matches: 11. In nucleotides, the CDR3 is TGTGCCAGCAAACCAGGACCTGGACAGGGTAATTCACCCCTCCACTTT. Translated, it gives CASKPGPGQGNSPLHF. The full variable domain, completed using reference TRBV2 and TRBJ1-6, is EPEVTQTPSHQVTQMGQEVILRCVPISNHLYFYWYRQILGQKVEFLVSFYNNEISEKSEIFDDQFSVERPDGSNFTLKIRSTKLEDSAMYFCASKPGPGQGNSPLHFGNGTRLTVT.

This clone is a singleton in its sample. CDR3 bases: TGCGCCAGCAGCTTCTCGGGCCTTCAGGCCGGGGAGCTGTTTTTT. It yields the protein CASSFSGLQAGELFF. V gene TRBV5-1 combines with J gene TRBJ2-2; D gene unclear. This CDR3 region has 15 residues. CDR1 is SGHRS, CDR2 YFSETQ, per germline. Trimming stripped 2 bases from V and 6 bases from J, with 14 bases between.

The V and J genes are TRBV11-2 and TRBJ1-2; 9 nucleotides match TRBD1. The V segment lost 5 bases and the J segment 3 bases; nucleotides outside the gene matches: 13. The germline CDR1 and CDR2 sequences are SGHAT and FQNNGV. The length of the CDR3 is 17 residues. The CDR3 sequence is CASSPRGAGQGDYGYTF. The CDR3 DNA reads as TGTGCCAGCAGCCCGAGGGGTGCGGGACAGGGTGACTATGGCTACACCTTC.

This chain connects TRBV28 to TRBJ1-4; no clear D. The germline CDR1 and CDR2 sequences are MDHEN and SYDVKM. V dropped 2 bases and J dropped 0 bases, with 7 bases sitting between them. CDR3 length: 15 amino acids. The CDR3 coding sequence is TGTGCCAGCAGTTTAGTGGTTGCAACTAATGAAAAACTGTTTTTT. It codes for CASSLVVATNEKLFF.

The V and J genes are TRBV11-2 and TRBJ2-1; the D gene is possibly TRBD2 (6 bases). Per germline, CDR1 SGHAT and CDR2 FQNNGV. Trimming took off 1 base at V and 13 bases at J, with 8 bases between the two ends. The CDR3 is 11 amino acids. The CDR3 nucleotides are TGTGCCAGCAGCTTAGTGGGGGGACAGTTCTTC. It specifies CASSLVGGQFF.

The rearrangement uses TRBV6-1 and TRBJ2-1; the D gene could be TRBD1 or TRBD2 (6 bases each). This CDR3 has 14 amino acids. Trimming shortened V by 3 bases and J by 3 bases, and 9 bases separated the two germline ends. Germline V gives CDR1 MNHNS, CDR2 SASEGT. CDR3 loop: CASSEGGNYNEQFF. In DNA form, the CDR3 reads TGTGCCAGCAGTGAGGGGGGCAACTACAATGAGCAGTTCTTC.

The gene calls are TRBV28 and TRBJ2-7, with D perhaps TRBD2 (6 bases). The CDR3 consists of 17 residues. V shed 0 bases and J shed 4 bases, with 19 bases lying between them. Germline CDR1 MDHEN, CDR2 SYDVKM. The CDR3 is CASSLWGGGVKNYEQYF. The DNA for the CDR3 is TGTGCCAGCAGTTTATGGGGAGGAGGGGTAAAGAATTACGAGCAGTACTTC. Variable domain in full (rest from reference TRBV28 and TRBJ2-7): DVKVTQSSRYLVKRTGEKVFLECVQDMDHENMFWYRQDPGLGLRLIYFSYDVKMKEKGDIPEGYSVSREKKERFSLILESASTNQTSMYLCASSLWGGGVKNYEQYFGPGTRLTVT.

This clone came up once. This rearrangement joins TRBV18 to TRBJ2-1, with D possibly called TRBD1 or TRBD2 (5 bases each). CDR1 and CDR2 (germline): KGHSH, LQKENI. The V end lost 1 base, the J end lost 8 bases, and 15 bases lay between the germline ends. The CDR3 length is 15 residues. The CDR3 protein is CASSPRSRDADEQFF. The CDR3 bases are TGTGCCAGCTCACCACGGAGCCGGGACGCCGATGAGCAGTTCTTC.

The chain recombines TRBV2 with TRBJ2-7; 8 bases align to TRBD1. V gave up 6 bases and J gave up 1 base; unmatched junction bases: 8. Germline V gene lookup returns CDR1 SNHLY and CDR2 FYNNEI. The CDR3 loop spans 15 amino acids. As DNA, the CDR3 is TGTGCCAGCAGGCCACGACAGGGGCTATCCTACGAGCAGTACTTC. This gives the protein CASRPRQGLSYEQYF.

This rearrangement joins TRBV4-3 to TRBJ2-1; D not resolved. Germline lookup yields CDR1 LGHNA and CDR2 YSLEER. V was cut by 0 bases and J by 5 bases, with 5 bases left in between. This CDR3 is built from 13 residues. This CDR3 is CASSQELNNEQFF. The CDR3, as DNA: TGCGCCAGCAGCCAAGAACTAAACAATGAGCAGTTCTTC.

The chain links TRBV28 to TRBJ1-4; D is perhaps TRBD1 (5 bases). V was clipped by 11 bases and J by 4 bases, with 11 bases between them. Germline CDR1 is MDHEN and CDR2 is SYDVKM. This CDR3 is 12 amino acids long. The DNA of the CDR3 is TGTGCCTGCGGGGGACTTAATGAAAAACTGTTTTTT. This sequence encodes CACGGLNEKLFF.

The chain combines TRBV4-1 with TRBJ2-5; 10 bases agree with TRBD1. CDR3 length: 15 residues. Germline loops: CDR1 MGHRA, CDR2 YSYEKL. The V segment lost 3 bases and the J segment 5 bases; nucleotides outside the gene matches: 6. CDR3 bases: TGCGCCAGCAGCCATGGGACAGGGGCTAGGGAGACCCAGTACTTC. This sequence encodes CASSHGTGARETQYF.

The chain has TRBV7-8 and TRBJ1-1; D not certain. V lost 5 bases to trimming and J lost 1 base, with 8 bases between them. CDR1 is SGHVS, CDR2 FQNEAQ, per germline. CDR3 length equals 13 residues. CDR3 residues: CASSPPGNTEAFF. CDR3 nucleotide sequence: TGTGCCAGCAGCCCTCCAGGGAACACTGAAGCTTTCTTT. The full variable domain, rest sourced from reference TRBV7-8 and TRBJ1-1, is GAGVSQSPRYKVAKRGQDVALRCDPISGHVSLFWYQQALGQGPEFLTYFQNEAQLDKSGLPSDRFFAERPEGSVSTLKIQRTQQEDSAVYLCASSPPGNTEAFFGQGTRLTVV.

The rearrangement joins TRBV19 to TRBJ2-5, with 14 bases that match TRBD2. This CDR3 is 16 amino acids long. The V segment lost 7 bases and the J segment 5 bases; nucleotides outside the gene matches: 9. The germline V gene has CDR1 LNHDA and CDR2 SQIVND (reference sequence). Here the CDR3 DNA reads TGTGCCAGTACCCCGACTAGCGGGAGGGCCGGTGAGACCCAGTACTTC. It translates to CASTPTSGRAGETQYF.

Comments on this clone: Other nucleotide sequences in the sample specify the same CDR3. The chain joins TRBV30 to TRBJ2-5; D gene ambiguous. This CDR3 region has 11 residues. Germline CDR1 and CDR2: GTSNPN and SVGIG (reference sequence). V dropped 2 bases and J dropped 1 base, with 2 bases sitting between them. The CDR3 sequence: CAWSPQETQYF. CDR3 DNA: TGTGCCTGGAGTCCCCAAGAGACCCAGTACTTC.

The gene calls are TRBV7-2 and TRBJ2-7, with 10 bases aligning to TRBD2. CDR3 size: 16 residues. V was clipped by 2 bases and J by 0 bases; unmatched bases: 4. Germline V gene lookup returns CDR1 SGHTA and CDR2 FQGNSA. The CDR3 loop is CASSLIWTSGSYEQYF. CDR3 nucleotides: TGTGCCAGCAGCTTAATATGGACTAGCGGCTCCTACGAGCAGTACTTC.